A single sample is the source of the 5 T cell receptor beta chains below, sequenced in a study of blood T cell repertoires in COVID-19. The data were produced by immunoSEQ multiplex PCR, yet TCRdb's version contains in-frame clones alone and is incomplete. The sample shows over 150,000 clones, less than 90% of them seen only once. Sequencing used PBMCs or T cells enriched from blood (not recorded which). The receptor set was obtained from a woman between 50 and 59 years old who had recovered from COVID-19.

This chain joins TRBV4-1 and TRBJ2-4; D remains unclear. The CDR3 extends over 15 amino acids. CDR1 is MGHRA, CDR2 YSYEKL, per germline. Trimming stripped 4 bases from V and 8 bases from J, with 18 bases between. The CDR3 spells CASSPLGFPADIQYF. CDR3 coding DNA: TGCGCCAGCAGCCCCCTCGGGTTCCCGGCGGACATTCAGTACTTC.

V and J are TRBV18 and TRBJ2-7; 9 nucleotides match TRBD2. Germline CDR1 reads KGHSH; CDR2 reads LQKENI. After removal of 4 bases from V and 5 bases from J, the junction contained 9 bases not matched to a gene. The CDR3 spans 15 residues. The CDR3, as DNA: TGTGCCAGCTCACTCAATAGCGGGAGACGGAACGAGCAGTACTTC. Translating gives CASSLNSGRRNEQYF. The full variable domain, completed using reference TRBV18 and TRBJ2-7, is NAGVMQNPRHLVRRRGQEARLRCSPMKGHSHVYWYRQLPEEGLKFMVYLQKENIIDESGMPKERFSAEFPKEGPSILRIQQVVRGDSAAYFCASSLNSGRRNEQYFGPGTRLTVT.

The rearrangement joins TRBV7-9 to TRBJ1-4, with TRBD1 matching 7 bases. J was trimmed by 6 bases and V by 9 bases; bases with no gene match: 10. Looked up from germline, CDR1 is SEHNR and CDR2 is FQNEAQ (reference sequence). The CDR3 runs 14 residues. CDR3 in amino acids: CARWIGQAYEKLFF. CDR3 nucleotide sequence: TGTGCCAGGTGGATCGGACAGGCTTATGAAAAACTGTTTTTT.

The chain combines TRBV5-6 with TRBJ2-7; TRBD2 is a possible D gene (5 bases). The germline CDR1 and CDR2 sequences are SGHDT and YYEEEE. Trimming left V 2 bases short and J 3 bases short, with 12 bases between. The CDR3 runs 14 residues. CDR3 sequence (DNA): TGTGCCAGCAGCTTTATCGGGAACTACTACGAGCAGTACTTC. Translated: CASSFIGNYYEQYF.

The chain has TRBV12-3 or TRBV12-4 and TRBJ1-2; D is ambiguous. The CDR3 is 13 residues long. V lost 2 bases, J lost 7 bases, and 11 bases lay in between. CDR3 DNA: TGTGCCAGCAGTTTAACGGGGATTTCTGGCTACACCTTC. Amino acids: CASSLTGISGYTF.